Following are 2 T cell receptor beta chains from one sample sequenced in a study of T cell responses to AZD1222 COVID-19 vaccine listed by TCRdb under 2021. This specimen's time point label, interpreted: about 28 days (+/-7) after the second vaccine dose. Libraries were built with the immunoSEQ multiplex PCR assay. Imported from immuneACCESS, the table was reduced by TCRdb to in-frame sequences with V and J called. These copies leave out some clones; in studies compared against another copy, an unresolved V gene accounts for under half, and the cause of the remainder is not known. The sample has approximately 19,000 clones on record, roughly 76% of them singletons. Over 20% of the sample is in the top ten clones. The sample consisted of peripheral blood, taken 28 days after the second AZD1222 dose. The receptors shown here come from an adult who received the AZD1222 COVID-19 vaccine.

V and J are TRBV24-1 and TRBJ2-3, with TRBD2 matching over 14 bases. The CDR3 sequence is 15 residues long. The V segment lost 6 bases and the J segment 6 bases; nucleotides outside the gene matches: 4. From germline, CDR1 is KGHDR and CDR2 SFDVKD. CDR3 amino acids: CATSPGLAGVDTQYF. Written as DNA, the CDR3 is TGTGCCACCAGTCCGGGACTAGCGGGAGTCGATACGCAGTATTTT.

The chain has TRBV2 and TRBJ1-1; D is uncertain. The germline V gene encodes CDR1 SNHLY and CDR2 FYNNEI. This CDR3 comprises 15 residues. The V gene lost 8 bases and the J gene lost 4 bases, with 20 bases spanning the gap. CDR3 loop: CASLQEPSGGTEAFF. DNA for the CDR3: TGTGCCAGCCTCCAAGAGCCCTCGGGTGGCACTGAAGCTTTCTTT.